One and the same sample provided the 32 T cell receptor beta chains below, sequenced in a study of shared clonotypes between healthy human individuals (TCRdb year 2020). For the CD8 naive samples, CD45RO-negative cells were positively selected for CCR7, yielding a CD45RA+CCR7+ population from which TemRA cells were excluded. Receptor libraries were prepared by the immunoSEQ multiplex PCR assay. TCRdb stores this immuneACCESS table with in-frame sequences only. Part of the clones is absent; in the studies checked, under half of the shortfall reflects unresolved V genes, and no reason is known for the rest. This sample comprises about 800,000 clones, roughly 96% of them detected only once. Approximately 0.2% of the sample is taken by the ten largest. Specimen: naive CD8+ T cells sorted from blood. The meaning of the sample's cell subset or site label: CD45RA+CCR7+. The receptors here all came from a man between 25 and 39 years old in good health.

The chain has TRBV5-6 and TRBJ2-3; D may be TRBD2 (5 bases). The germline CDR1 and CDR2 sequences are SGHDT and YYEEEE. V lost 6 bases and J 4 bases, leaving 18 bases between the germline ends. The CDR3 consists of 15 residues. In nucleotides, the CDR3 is TGTGCCAGCACCCCCCCGAGTGGGAGCGCAGATACGCAGTATTTT. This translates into CASTPPSGSADTQYF.

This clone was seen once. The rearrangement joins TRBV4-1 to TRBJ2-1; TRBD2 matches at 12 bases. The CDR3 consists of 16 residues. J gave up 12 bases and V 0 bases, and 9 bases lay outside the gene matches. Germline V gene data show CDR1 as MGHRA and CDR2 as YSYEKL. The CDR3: CASSQDTSGRPSGQFF. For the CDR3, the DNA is TGCGCCAGCAGCCAAGACACTAGCGGGAGGCCATCGGGGCAGTTCTTC.

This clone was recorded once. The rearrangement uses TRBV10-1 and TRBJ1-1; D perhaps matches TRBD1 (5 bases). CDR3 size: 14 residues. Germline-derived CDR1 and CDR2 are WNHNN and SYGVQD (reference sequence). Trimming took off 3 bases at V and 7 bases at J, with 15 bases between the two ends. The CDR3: CASSDSWGEGEAFF. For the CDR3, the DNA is TGCGCCAGCAGTGACAGCTGGGGCGAGGGTGAAGCTTTCTTT.

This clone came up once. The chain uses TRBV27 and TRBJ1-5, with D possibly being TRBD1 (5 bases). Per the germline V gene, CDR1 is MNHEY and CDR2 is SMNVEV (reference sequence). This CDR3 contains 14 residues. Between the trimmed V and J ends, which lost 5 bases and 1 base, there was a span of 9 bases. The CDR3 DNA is TGTGCCAGCAGTCAGGGCAGGAGCAATCAGCCCCAGCATTTT. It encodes CASSQGRSNQPQHF.

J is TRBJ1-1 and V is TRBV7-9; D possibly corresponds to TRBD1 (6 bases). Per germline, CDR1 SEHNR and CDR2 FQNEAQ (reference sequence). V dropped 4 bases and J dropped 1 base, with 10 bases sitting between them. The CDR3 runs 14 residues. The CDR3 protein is CASSWGQGNTEAFF. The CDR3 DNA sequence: TGTGCCAGCAGCTGGGGGCAGGGGAACACTGAAGCTTTCTTT.

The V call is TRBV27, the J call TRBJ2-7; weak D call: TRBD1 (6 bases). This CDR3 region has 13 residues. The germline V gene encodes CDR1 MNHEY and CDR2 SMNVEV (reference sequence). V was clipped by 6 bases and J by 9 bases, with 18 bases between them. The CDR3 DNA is TGTGCCAGCAGCGGACCTTCAGGCAGGGGGCAGTACTTC. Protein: CASSGPSGRGQYF.

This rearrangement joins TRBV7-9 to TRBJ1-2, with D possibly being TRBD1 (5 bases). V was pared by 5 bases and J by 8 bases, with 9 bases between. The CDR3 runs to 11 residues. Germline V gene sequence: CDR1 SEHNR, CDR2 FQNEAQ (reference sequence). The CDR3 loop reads CASSGTEGYTF. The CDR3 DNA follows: TGTGCCAGCAGCGGGACGGAGGGCTACACCTTC.

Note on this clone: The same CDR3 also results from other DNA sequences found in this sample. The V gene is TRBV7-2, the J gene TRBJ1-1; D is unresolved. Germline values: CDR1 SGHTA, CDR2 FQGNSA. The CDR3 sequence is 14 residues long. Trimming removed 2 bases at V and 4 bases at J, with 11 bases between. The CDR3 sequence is CASSLRGSGTEAFF. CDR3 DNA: TGTGCCAGCAGCTTACGGGGTTCGGGCACTGAAGCTTTCTTT.

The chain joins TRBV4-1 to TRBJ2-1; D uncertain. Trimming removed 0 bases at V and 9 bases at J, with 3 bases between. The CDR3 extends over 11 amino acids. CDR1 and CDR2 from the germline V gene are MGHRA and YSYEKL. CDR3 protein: CASSQEGEQFF. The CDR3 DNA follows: TGCGCCAGCAGCCAAGAAGGTGAGCAGTTCTTC.

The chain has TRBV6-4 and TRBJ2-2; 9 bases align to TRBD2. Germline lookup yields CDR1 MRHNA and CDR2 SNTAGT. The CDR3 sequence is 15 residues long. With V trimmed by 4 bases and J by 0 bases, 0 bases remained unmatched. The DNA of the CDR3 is TGTGCCAGCAGTGCTAGCGGGGCGAACACCGGGGAGCTGTTTTTT. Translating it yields CASSASGANTGELFF.

The CDR3: CASSLGPGDQPQHF. CDR3 nucleotides: TGTGCCAGCAGCTTAGGGCCAGGGGATCAGCCCCAGCATTTT. This sequence joins TRBV11-2 and TRBJ1-5; maybe TRBD1 (6 bases). The CDR3 extends over 14 amino acids. V was cut by 1 base and J by 5 bases, with 9 bases left in between. Per germline, CDR1 SGHAT and CDR2 FQNNGV.

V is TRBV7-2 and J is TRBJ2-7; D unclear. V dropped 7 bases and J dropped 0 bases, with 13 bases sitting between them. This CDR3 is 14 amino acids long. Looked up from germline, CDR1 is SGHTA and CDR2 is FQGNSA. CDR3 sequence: CASTREGYSYEQYF. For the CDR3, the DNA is TGTGCCAGCACCAGAGAAGGGTACTCCTACGAGCAGTACTTC.

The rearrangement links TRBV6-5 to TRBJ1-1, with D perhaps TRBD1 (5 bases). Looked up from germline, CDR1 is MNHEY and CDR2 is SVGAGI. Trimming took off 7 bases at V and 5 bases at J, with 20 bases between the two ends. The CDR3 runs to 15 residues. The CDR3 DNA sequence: TGTGCCAGCAATCGCGGGAAGGCAGGGAGTACTGAAGCTTTCTTT. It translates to CASNRGKAGSTEAFF.

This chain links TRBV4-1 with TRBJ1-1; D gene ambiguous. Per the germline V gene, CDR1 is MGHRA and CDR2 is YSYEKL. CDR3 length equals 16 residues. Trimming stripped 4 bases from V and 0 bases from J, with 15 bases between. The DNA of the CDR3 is TGCGCCAGCAGCCCCCACGCCGGACTCATGAACACTGAAGCTTTCTTT. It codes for CASSPHAGLMNTEAFF.

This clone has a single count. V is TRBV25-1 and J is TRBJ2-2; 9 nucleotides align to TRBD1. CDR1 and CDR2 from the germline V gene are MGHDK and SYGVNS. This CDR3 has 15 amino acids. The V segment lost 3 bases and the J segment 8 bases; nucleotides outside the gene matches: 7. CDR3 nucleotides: TGTGCCAGCAGTGAGCGGGACAGGGCGATGGGGGAGCTGTTTTTT. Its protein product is CASSERDRAMGELFF.

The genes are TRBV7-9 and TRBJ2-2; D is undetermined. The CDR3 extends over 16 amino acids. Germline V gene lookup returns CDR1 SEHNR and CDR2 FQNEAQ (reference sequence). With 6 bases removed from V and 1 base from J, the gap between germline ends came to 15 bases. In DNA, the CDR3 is TGTGCCAGCAGATCGGGCAAGCCAGAGAACACCGGGGAGCTGTTTTTT. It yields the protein CASRSGKPENTGELFF.

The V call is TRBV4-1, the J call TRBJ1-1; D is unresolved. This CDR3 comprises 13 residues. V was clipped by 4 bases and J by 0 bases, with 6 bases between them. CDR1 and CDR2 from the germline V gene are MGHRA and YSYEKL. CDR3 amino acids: CASSPRLNTEAFF. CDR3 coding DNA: TGCGCCAGCAGCCCTAGACTGAACACTGAAGCTTTCTTT.

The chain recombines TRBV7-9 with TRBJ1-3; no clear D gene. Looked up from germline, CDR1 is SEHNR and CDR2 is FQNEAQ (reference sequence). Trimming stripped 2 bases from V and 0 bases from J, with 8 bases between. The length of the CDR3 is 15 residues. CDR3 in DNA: TGTGCCAGCAGCTTAATCGGGAGCTCTGGAAACACCATATATTTT. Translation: CASSLIGSSGNTIYF.

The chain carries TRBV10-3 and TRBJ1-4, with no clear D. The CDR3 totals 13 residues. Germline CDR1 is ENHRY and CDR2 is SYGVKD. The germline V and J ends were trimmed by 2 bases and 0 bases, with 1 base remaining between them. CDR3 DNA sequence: TGTGCCATCAGTGAGCCAACTAATGAAAAACTGTTTTTT. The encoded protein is CAISEPTNEKLFF.

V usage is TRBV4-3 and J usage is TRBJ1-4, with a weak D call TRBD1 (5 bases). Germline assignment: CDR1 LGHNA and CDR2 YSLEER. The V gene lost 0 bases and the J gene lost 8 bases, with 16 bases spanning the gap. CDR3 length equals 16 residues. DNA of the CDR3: TGCGCCAGCAGCCAAGATCTGTCGGTCCGGGACGAAAAACTGTTTTTT. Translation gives CASSQDLSVRDEKLFF.

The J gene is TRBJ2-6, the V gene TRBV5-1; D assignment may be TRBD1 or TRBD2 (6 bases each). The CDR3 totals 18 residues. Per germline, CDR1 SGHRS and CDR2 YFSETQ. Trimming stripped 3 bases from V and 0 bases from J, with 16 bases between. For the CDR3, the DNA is TGCGCCAGCAGCTCCGGCGGGACATCCGGCTCTGGGGCCAACGTCCTGACTTTC. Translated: CASSSGGTSGSGANVLTF.

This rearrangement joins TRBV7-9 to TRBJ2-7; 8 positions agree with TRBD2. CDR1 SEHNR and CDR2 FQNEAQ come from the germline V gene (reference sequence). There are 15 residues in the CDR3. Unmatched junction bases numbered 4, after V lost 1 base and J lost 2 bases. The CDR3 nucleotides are TGTGCCAGCAGCTTAGGGATAGCGGGGACCTACGAGCAGTACTTC. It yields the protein CASSLGIAGTYEQYF.

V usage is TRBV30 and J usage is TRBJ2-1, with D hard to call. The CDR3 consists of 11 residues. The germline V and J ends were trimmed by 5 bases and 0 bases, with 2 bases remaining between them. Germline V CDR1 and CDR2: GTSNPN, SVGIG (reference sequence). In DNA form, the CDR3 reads TGTGCCTGGGACTCCTACAATGAGCAGTTCTTC. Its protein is CAWDSYNEQFF.

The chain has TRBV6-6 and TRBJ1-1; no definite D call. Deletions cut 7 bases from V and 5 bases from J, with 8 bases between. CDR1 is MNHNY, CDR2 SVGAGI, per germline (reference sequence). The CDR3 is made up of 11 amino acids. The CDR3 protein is CASNVGTEAFF. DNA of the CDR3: TGTGCCAGCAACGTAGGGACTGAAGCTTTCTTT.

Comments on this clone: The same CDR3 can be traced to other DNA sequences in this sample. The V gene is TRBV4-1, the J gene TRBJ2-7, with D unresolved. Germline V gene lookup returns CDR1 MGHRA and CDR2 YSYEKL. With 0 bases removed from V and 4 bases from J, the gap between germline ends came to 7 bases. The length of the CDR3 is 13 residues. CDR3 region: CASSQDRGYEQYF. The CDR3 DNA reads TGCGCCAGCAGCCAAGATCGTGGTTACGAGCAGTACTTC.

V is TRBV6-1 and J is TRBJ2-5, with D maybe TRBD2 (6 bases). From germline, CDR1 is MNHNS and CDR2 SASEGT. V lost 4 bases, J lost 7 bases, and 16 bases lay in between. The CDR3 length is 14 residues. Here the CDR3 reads CASSGGTSKRTQYF. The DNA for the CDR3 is TGTGCCAGCAGTGGCGGGACTTCTAAACGGACCCAGTACTTC.

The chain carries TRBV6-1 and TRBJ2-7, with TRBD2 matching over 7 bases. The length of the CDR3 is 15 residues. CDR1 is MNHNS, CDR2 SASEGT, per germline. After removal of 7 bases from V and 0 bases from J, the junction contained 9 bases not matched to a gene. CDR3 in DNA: TGTGCCAGCACCTTCCCGGGACTACTCTCCTACGAGCAGTACTTC. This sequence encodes CASTFPGLLSYEQYF.

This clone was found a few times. CDR3 bases: TGTGCCAGCTCCGAAGGAGGAGAGAGCAATCAGCCCCAGCATTTT. As protein: CASSEGGESNQPQHF. The V and J genes are TRBV18 and TRBJ1-5; D not certain. This CDR3 is 15 amino acids long. From germline, CDR1 is KGHSH and CDR2 LQKENI. The V and J ends lost 6 bases and 1 base respectively, with 13 bases between them.

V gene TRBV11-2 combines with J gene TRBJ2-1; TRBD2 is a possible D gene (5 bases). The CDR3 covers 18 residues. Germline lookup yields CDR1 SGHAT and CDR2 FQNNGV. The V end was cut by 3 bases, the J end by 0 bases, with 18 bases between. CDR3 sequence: CASSFRPGVSGSYNEQFF. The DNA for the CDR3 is TGTGCCAGCAGCTTCCGGCCCGGGGTGTCAGGCTCCTACAATGAGCAGTTCTTC.

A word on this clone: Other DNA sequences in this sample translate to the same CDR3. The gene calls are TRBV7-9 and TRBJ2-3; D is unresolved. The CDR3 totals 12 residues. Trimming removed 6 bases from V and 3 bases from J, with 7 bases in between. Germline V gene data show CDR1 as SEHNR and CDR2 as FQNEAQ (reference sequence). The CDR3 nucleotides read TGTGCCAGCAGACGTGGAACAGATACGCAGTATTTT. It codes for CASRRGTDTQYF.

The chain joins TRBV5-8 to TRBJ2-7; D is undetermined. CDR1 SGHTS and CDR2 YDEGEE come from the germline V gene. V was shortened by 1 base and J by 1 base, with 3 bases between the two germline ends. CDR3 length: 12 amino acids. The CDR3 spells CASSLRSYEQYF. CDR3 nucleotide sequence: TGTGCCAGCAGCTTGAGGTCCTACGAGCAGTACTTC.

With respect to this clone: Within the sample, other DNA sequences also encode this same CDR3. The CDR3 here is CASSVEGGSSYEQYF. In DNA, the CDR3 is TGTGCCAGCAGCGTAGAGGGAGGGAGCTCCTACGAGCAGTACTTC. The genes are TRBV9 and TRBJ2-7, with TRBD2 matching over 7 bases. V lost 0 bases and J lost 0; bases outside the gene matches: 3. CDR3 length: 15 residues. CDR1 is SGDLS, CDR2 YYNGEE, per germline.